The T cell receptor beta chain under discussion was sequenced for a study of regulatory T cells in long-lasting Graves disease. Study findings and constraints: Newly diagnosed Graves' patients had higher TCR diversity than persistent ones.

CDR3 regions were amplified by Arm-PCR using iRepertoire HTBI primers to build TCR beta libraries. TCRdb re-analysed the multiplex PCR reads in MiXCR, keeping a single row per CDR3 protein. This sample yields hundreds of thousands of distinct CDR3 sequences, of which 13% are seen a single time; roughly a tenth belongs to the top ten. Documented time point: newly diagnosed GD, antithyroid drugs for less than 3 months. From PBMCs, RNA was extracted and then used to make the TCR library. Patients of an endocrinology department in Xi'an, China, were included. CDR1 and CDR2 (germline): LNHNV, YYDKDF (reference sequence). Trimming took 5 bases from V and 2 from J, leaving 16 bases between them. The CDR3 is 15 amino acids. This clonotype was detected ten times or more. Antigen specificity is unknown. These data are also associated with another study on T cells in Graves' hyperthyroidism and ophthalmopathy. Turning to that study: Every diagnosis used clinical symptoms, serum thyroxine and TRAb, thyroid ultrasound and orbital computed tomography.

The chain couples TRBV15 to TRBJ2-7, with D perhaps TRBD2 (7 bases). This TCR derives from a man aged 25-40 years with Graves disease. The source was peripheral blood mononuclear cells (PBMCs), collected at new diagnosis, from a patient treated with antithyroid drugs. CDR3 amino acids: CATSGGRLAAYEQYF. Here the CDR3 DNA reads TGTGCCACCAGCGGGGGCAGGCTAGCGGCCTACGAGCAGTACTTC.